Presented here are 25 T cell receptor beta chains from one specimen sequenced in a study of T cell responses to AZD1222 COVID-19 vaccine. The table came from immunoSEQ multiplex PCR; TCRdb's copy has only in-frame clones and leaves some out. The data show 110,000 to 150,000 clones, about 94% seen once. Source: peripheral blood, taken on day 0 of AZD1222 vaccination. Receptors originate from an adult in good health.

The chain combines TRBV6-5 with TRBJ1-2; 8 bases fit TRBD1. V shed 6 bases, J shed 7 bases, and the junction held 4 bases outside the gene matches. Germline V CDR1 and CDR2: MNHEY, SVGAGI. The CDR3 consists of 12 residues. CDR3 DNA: TGTGCCAGCAGCCTAGACAGGGGTGGCTACACCTTC. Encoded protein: CASSLDRGGYTF.

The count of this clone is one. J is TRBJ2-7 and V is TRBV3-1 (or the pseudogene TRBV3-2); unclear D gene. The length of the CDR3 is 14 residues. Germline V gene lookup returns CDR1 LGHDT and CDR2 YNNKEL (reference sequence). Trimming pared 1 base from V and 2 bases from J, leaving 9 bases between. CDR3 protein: CASSQVGVTYEQYF. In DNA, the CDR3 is TGTGCCAGCAGCCAAGTGGGTGTAACCTACGAGCAGTACTTC.

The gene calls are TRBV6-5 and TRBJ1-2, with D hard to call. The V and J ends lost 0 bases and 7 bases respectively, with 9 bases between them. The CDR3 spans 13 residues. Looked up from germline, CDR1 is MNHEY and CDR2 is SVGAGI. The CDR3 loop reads CASSYSITVGYTF. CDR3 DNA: TGTGCCAGCAGTTACTCGATCACCGTTGGCTACACCTTC.

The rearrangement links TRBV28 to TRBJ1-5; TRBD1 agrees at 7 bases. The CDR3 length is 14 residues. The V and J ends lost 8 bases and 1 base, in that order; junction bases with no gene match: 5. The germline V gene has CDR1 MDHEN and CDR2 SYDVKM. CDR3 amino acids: CASFPGGSNQPQHF. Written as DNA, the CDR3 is TGTGCCAGCTTTCCAGGGGGGAGCAATCAGCCCCAGCATTTT.

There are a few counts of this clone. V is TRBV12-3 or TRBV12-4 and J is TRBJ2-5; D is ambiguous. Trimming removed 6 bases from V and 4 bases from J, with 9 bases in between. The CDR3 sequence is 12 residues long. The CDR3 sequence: CASRLFPETQYF. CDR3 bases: TGTGCCAGCAGGCTTTTTCCAGAGACCCAGTACTTC.

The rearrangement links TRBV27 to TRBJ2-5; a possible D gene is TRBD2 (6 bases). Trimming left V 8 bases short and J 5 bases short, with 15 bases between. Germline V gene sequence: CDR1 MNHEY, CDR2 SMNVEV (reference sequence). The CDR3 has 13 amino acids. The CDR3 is CASALGGGETQYF. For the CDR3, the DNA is TGTGCCAGCGCCCTGGGAGGTGGGGAGACCCAGTACTTC.

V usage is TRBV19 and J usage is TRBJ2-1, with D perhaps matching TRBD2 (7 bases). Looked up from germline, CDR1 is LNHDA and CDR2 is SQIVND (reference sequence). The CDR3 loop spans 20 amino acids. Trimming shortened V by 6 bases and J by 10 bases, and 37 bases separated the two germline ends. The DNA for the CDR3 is TGTGCCAGTAGGGCCCACCACCGGGGGGCCTCGCCATCTCGACAATGGGAGCAGTTCTTC. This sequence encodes CASRAHHRGASPSRQWEQFF.

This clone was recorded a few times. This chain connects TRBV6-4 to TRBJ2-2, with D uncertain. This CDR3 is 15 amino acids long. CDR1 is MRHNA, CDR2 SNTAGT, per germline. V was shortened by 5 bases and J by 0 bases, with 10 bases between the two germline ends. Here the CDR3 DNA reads TGTGCCAGCAGTCGCGACATGGCGAACACCGGGGAGCTGTTTTTT. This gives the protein CASSRDMANTGELFF.

CDR3 sequence reads: CAWRLSANEKLFF. CDR3 sequence (DNA): TGTGCCTGGAGGTTATCGGCTAATGAAAAACTGTTTTTT. This sequence joins TRBV30 and TRBJ1-4; D is unclear. The CDR3 consists of 13 residues. The V end lost 3 bases, the J end lost 3 bases, and 8 bases lay between the germline ends. In germline, CDR1 is GTSNPN, CDR2 SVGIG (reference sequence).

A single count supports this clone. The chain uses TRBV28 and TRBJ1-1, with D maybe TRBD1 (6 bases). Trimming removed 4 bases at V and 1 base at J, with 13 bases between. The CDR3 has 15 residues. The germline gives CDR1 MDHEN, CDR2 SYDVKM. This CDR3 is CASSSNRVWNTEAFF. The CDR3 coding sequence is TGTGCCAGCAGTTCCAACAGGGTCTGGAACACTGAAGCTTTCTTT.

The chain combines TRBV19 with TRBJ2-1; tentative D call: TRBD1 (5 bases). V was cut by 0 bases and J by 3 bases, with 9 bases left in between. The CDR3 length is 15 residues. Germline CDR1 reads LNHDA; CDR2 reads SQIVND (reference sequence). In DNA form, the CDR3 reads TGTGCCAGTAGTATAGAACAGGTCCGCTACAATGAGCAGTTCTTC. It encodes CASSIEQVRYNEQFF.

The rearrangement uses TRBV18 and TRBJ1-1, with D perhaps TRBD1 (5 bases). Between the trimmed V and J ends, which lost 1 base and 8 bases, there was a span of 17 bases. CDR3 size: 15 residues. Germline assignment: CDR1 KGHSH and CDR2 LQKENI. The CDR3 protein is CASSPRGGNPQEAFF. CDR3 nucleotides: TGTGCCAGCTCACCACGTGGGGGGAACCCCCAAGAAGCTTTCTTT.

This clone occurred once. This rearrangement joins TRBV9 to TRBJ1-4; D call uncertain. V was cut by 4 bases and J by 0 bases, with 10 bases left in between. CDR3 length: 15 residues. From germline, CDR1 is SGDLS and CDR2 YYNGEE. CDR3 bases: TGTGCCAGCAGCCTCACCGTTTCAACTAATGAAAAACTGTTTTTT. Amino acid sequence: CASSLTVSTNEKLFF.

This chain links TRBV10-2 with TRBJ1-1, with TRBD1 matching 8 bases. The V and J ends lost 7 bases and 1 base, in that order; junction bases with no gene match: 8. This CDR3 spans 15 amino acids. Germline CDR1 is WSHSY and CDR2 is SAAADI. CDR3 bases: TGCGCCAGCAACGACAGGGGAGCATCGAACACTGAAGCTTTCTTT. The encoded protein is CASNDRGASNTEAFF.

The CDR3 here is CTSSQTPQTGELFF. The CDR3 nucleotides read TGCACCAGCAGCCAAACCCCCCAGACCGGGGAGCTGTTTTTT. The chain is built from TRBV1 and TRBJ2-2; the table's D call, TRBD1, was not checked against the DNA. TRBV1 is noted as a pseudogene. CDR3 length: 14 residues.

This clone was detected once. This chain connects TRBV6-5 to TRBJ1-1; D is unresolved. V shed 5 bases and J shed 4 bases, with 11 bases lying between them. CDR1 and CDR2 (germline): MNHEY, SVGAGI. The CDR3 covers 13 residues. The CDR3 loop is CASSIGSRTEAFF. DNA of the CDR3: TGTGCCAGCAGTATAGGAAGCCGCACTGAAGCTTTCTTT.

The CDR3 sequence is CASSPGQGNEQYF. CDR3 in DNA: TGTGCCAGCAGCCCGGGACAGGGGAACGAGCAGTACTTC. The rearrangement joins TRBV27 to TRBJ2-7, with 10 bases matching TRBD1. The CDR3 contains 13 residues. Germline CDR1 reads MNHEY; CDR2 reads SMNVEV (reference sequence). The junction had 4 bases not matched to a gene; V was cut back by 6 bases and J by 5 bases.

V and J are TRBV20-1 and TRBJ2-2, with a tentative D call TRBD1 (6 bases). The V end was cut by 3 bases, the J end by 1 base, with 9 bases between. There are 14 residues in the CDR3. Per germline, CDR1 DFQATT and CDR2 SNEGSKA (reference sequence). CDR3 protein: CSASMGQNTGELFF. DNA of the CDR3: TGCAGTGCTAGTATGGGACAGAACACCGGGGAGCTGTTTTTT.

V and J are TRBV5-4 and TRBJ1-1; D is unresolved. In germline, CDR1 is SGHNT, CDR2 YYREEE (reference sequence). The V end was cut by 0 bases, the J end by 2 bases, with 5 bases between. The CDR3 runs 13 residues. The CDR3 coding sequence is TGTGCCAGCAGCTTGGACTCCAACACTGAAGCTTTCTTT. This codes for CASSLDSNTEAFF.

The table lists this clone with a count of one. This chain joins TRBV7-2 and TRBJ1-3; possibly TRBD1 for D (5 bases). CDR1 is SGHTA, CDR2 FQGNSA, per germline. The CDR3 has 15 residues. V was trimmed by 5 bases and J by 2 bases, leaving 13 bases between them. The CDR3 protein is CASSLRQGTGNTIYF. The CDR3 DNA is TGTGCCAGCAGCCTAAGGCAGGGCACTGGAAACACCATATATTTT.

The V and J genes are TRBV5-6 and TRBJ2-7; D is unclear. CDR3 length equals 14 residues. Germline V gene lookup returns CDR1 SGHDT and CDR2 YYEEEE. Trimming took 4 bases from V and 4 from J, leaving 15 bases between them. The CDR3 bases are TGTGCCAGCAGCCCTGGCAGGAGAGCATACGAGCAGTACTTC. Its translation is CASSPGRRAYEQYF.

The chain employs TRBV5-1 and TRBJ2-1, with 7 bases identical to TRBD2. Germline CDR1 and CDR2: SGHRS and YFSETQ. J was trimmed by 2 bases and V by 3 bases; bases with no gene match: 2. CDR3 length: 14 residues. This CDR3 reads CASSSSGAYNEQFF. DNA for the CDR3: TGCGCCAGCAGCTCCAGCGGGGCCTACAATGAGCAGTTCTTC.

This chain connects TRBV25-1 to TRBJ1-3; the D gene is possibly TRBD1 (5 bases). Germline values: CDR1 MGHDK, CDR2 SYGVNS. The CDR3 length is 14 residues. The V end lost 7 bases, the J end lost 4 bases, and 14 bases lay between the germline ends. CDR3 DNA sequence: TGTGCCAGCACCCAGGTAGGGGCCGGAAACACCATATATTTT. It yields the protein CASTQVGAGNTIYF. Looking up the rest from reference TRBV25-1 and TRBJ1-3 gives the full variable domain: EADIYQTPRYLVIGTGKKITLECSQTMGHDKMYWYQQDPGMELHLIHYSYGVNSTEKGDLSSESTVSRIRTEHFPLTLESARPSHTSQYLCASTQVGAGNTIYFGEGSWLTVV.

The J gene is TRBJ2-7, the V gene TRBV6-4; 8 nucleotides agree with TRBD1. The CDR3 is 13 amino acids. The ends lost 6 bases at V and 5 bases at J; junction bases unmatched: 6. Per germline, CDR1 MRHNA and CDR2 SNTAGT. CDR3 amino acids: CASSRGPGDEQYF. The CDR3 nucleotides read TGTGCCAGCAGCAGGGGGCCCGGGGACGAGCAGTACTTC.

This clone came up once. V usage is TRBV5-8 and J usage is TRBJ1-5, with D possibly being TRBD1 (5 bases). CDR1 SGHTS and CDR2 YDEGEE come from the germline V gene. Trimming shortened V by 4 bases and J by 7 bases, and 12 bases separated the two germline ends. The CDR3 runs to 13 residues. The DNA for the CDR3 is TGTGCCAGCAGCCCCGGGAGGGGCCAGCCCCAGCATTTT. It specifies CASSPGRGQPQHF.